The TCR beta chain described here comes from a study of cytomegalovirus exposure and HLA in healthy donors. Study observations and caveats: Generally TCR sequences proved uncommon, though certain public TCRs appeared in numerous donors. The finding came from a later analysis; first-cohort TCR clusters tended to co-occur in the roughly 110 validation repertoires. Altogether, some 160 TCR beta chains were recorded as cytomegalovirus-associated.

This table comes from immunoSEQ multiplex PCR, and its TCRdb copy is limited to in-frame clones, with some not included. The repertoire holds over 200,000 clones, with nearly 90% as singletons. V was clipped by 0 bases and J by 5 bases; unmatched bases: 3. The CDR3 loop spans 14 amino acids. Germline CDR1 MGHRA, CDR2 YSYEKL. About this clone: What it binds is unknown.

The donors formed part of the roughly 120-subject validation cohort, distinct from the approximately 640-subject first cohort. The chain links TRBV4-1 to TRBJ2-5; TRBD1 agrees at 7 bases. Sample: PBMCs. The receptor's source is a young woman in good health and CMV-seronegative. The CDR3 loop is CASSQEDRAETQYF. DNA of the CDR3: TGCGCCAGCAGCCAAGAAGACAGGGCTGAGACCCAGTACTTC.